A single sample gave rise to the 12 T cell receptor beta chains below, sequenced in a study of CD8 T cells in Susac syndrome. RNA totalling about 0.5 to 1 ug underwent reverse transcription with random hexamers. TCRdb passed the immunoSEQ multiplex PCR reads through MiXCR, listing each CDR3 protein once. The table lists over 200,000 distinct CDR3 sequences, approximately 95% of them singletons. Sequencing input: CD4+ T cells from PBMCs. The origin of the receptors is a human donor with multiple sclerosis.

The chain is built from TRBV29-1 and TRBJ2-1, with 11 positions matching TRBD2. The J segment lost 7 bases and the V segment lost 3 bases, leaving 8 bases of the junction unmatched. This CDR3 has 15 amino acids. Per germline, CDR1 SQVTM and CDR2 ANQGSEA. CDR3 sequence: CSVDPSGGNWNEQFF. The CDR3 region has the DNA TGCAGCGTTGACCCTAGCGGGGGGAATTGGAATGAGCAGTTCTTC.

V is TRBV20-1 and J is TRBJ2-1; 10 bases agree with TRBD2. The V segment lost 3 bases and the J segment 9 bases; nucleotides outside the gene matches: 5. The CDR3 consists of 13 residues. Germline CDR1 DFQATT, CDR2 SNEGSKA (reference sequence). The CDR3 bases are TGCAGTGCTAGGCTAGCGGGGGTATTTGAGCAGTTCTTC. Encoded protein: CSARLAGVFEQFF.

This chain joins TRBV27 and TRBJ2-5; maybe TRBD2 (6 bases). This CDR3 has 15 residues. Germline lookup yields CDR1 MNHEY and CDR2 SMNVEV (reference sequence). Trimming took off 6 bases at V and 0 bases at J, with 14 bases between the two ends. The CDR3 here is CASRRTRGNQETQYF. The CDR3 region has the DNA TGTGCCAGCAGGAGGACGCGGGGTAACCAAGAGACCCAGTACTTC.

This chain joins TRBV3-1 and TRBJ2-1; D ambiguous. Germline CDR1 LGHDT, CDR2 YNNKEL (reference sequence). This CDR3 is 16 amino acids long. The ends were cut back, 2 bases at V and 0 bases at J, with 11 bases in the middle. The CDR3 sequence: CASSQSLLSSYNEQFF. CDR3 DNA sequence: TGTGCCAGCAGCCAATCCCTGTTAAGCTCCTACAATGAGCAGTTCTTC.

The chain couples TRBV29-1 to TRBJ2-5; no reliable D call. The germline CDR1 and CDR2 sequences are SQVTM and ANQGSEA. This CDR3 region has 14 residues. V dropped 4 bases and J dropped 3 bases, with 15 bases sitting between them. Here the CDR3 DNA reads TGCAGCGTTGGATGGCAGGCCCAAAAAGAGACCCAGTACTTC. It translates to CSVGWQAQKETQYF.

This CDR3 is CASSLGRGGPETQYF. The CDR3 coding sequence is TGTGCCAGCAGCTTAGGCCGGGGGGGCCCAGAGACCCAGTACTTC. The V call is TRBV7-2, the J call TRBJ2-5; TRBD2 aligns across 8 bases. Germline CDR1 SGHTA, CDR2 FQGNSA. V was pared by 1 base and J by 4 bases, with 5 bases of the junction left unmatched. The CDR3 runs to 15 residues.

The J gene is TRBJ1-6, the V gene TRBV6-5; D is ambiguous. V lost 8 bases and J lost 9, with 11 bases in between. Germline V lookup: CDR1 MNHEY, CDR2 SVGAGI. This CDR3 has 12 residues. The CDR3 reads CASARVGSPLHF. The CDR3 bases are TGTGCCAGCGCCCGGGTCGGTTCACCCCTCCACTTT.

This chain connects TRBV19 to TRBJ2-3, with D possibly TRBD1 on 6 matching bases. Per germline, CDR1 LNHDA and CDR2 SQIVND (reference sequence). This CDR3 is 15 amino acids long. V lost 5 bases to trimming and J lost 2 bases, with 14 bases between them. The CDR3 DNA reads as TGTGCCAGTAGTCCAAGGACAGCTGCCACAGATACGCAGTATTTT. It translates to CASSPRTAATDTQYF.

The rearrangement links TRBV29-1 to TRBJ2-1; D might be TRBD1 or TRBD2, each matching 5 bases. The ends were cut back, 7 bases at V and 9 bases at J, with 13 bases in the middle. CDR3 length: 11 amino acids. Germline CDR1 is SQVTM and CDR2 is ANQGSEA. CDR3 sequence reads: CSAGTWGEQFF. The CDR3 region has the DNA TGCAGCGCCGGGACGTGGGGTGAGCAGTTCTTC.

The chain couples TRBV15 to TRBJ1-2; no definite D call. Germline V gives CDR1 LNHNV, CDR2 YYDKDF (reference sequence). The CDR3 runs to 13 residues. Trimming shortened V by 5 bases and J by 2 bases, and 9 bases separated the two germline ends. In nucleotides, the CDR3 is TGTGCCACCAGCCCTCGATTAAACTATGGCTACACCTTC. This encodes CATSPRLNYGYTF.

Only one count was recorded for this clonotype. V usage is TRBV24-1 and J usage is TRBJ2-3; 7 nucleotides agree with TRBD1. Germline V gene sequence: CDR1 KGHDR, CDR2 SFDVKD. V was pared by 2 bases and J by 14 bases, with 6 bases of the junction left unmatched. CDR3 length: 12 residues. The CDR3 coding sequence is TGTGCCACCAGTGATTCTCCGGGACAGATGTATTTT. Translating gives CATSDSPGQMYF.

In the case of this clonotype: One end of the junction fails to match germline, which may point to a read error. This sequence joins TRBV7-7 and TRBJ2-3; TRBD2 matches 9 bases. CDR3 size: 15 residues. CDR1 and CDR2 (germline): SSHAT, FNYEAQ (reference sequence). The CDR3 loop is CASSLAGGLPDTQYF. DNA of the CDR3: TGTGCTAGCAGCTTGGCGGGGGGGCTCCCAGATACGCAGTATTTT.